This T cell receptor (beta chain) was obtained from a study of blood T cell repertoires in COVID-19. Trimming shortened V by 3 bases and J by 5 bases, and 12 bases separated the two germline ends. In germline, CDR1 is SQVTM, CDR2 ANQGSEA. This CDR3 spans 13 amino acids. Generated by immunoSEQ multiplex PCR, the TCRdb table keeps only in-frame clones and is missing some. The sample includes some 120,000 clones, around 89% of them seen just once. This chain connects TRBV29-1 to TRBJ2-3, with D maybe TRBD1 (5 bases). Material: peripheral blood. This sequence was found in a man between 65 and 80 years old with active or convalescent COVID-19. For the CDR3, the DNA is TGCAGCGTTGATCGACAGACGGGAGATACGCAGTATTTT. It codes for CSVDRQTGDTQYF.